A selection of T cell receptor beta chains follows, all from one sample in a study of PD-1 blockade in mismatch repair-deficient tumors. Measured with immunoSEQ multiplex PCR; TCRdb has only the in-frame clones, and not every one. The data contain some 110,000 clones, about 83% of them singletons. The sample in question was peripheral blood, obtained about 60 weeks after starting pembrolizumab. All receptors come from an adult with mismatch repair-deficient cancer. CDR3s include the opening cysteine and the closing phenylalanine or tryptophan.

V gene	J gene	CDR3 protein
TRBV5-1	TRBJ2-5	CASSSSGVQETQYF
TRBV27	TRBJ1-1	CASSPGTGWSGAEAFF
TRBV13	TRBJ2-3	CASSHRLAGVGTDTQYF
TRBV7-2	TRBJ1-1	CASSLSPGGWNTEAFF
TRBV7-9	TRBJ1-1	CASRSPGHRDTEAFF
TRBV11-3	TRBJ2-7	CASSSRDRGSYEQYF
TRBV14	TRBJ1-2	CASSQDLAGYTF
TRBV19	TRBJ1-2	CASSIQGNLYGYTF
TRBV4-1	TRBJ2-7	CASSQWLLAGVAEQYF
TRBV7-2	TRBJ2-6	CASSLVLSGANVLTF
TRBV6-5	TRBJ1-2	CASSNYGYTF
TRBV7-3	TRBJ1-2	CASSLGQGVWGYTF
TRBV19	TRBJ2-7	CASSSPSGSSSYEQYF
TRBV19	TRBJ1-3	CASSIDLWDSASGNTIYF
TRBV7-9	TRBJ2-1	CASSPLAVSSYNEQFF
TRBV4-1	TRBJ2-7	CASSQDRTSLYEQYF
TRBV19	TRBJ2-2	CASTGAIKNTGELFF
TRBV5-1	TRBJ2-7	CASSPRERGISEQYF
TRBV7-3	TRBJ2-6	CASRLASSGANVLTF
TRBV2	TRBJ2-1	CASRDPYYNEQFF
TRBV7-9	TRBJ1-1	CASSLASIEQGTEAFF
TRBV6-5	TRBJ2-7	CASSYSSGSLNEQYF
TRBV2	TRBJ1-4	CASRPRMGDEKLFF
TRBV5-4	TRBJ2-3	CASSLRLATDTQYF
TRBV6-1	TRBJ1-1	CASSEDWGMNTEAFF
TRBV29-1	TRBJ1-1	CSVESRGNTEAFF
TRBV27	TRBJ2-1	CASSHPGTGEQFF
TRBV9	TRBJ2-3	CASSVGMDRTDTQYF
TRBV29-1	TRBJ1-2	CSVGPTANYGYTF
TRBV5-6	TRBJ2-7	CASSEYTYEQYF
TRBV5-1	TRBJ2-7	CASSFGSSYEQYF
TRBV30	TRBJ2-1	CAWKGGQSDEQFF
TRBV4-2	TRBJ1-1	CASSQETLSTTNTEAFF
TRBV5-1	TRBJ1-2	CASRQGQTTNYGYTF
TRBV29-1	TRBJ2-2	CSVEEQNTGELFF
TRBV5-1	TRBJ2-7	CASSSGTSSSYEQYF
TRBV15	TRBJ2-7	CATSREGGSNYEQYF
TRBV18	TRBJ2-3	CASSPYPLTSGRWDTQYF
TRBV7-9	TRBJ1-2	CASSLRWTGTRGSDYGYTF
TRBV19	TRBJ1-1	CAGLQGAFF
TRBV6-1	TRBJ2-3	CASSGGTSAHTDTQYF
TRBV10-1	TRBJ2-1	CASSEGRSYNEQFF
TRBV7-9	TRBJ2-1	CASSLVDRAEQFF
TRBV30	TRBJ1-5	CAWSSRGERSQPQHF
TRBV11-3	TRBJ2-1	CASSLSGLANEQFF
TRBV7-8	TRBJ2-2	CASSPLAGETGELFF
TRBV12-5	TRBJ2-1	CASGLIISGDNSYNEQFF
TRBV5-1	TRBJ2-5	CASSTGMQETQYF
TRBV25-1	TRBJ1-2	CASTRPGPRNNGYTF
TRBV4-2	TRBJ2-1	CASSQDWGLAGDEQFF
TRBV27	TRBJ1-2	CASSRDSLNYGYTF
TRBV4-2	TRBJ2-5	CASSPGPIAEETQYF
TRBV30	TRBJ2-7	CAWRAWGPHEQYF
TRBV5-1	TRBJ2-7	CASSRVADNYEQYF
TRBV7-9	TRBJ2-2	CASSLMGTGELFF
TRBV7-3	TRBJ2-1	CASSLGLAEWYNEQFF
TRBV18	TRBJ2-3	CASSPQGGLRADTQYF
TRBV6-1	TRBJ2-2	CASTKEGGNTGELFF
TRBV9	TRBJ1-4	CASSLGGSDEKLFF